Only one count was recorded for the clone carrying this TCR beta chain. Its antigen is unknown. The data were obtained in a study of cytomegalovirus exposure and HLA in healthy donors. Regarding the study as a whole: A later look showed TCR association rates differing by HLA locus, highest for DRB1 and lowest for HLA-C. Later analysis showed most CMV-associated TCR beta chains appearing HLA-restricted.

The V gene's germline CDR1 is MNHEY and CDR2 SVGAGI. V was clipped by 6 bases and J by 7 bases, with 15 bases between them. CDR3 length: 13 amino acids. The PCR contained 60 Vbeta and 13 Jbeta primers. Profiling relied on immunoSEQ multiplex PCR, and the TCRdb table lists in-frame clones only, not all of them. Altogether about 190,000 clones are present, 74% being singletons, with the ten largest covering approximately 3.1%. This TCR was recovered from a woman in her 30s in good health and CMV-seropositive. This chain connects TRBV6-5 to TRBJ1-1; D ambiguous. Sequenced: PBMCs. The CDR3 loop is CASSPLEGGEAFF. In DNA, the CDR3 is TGTGCCAGCAGCCCACTAGAGGGAGGTGAAGCTTTCTTT.